This paragraph reports one T cell receptor beta chain. What it binds is unknown. This sample was included in a study of cytomegalovirus exposure and HLA in healthy donors. The study, taken as a whole, reports: For TCR beta chains, V- and J-gene trimming was later linked to a missense DCLRE1C variant.

PCR was performed using 60 Vbeta and 13 Jbeta primers. TCRdb's table, derived via immunoSEQ multiplex PCR, lists solely in-frame clones and lacks some. The sample lists around 150,000 clones; 65% to 70% were seen once. V dropped 6 bases and J dropped 4 bases, with 27 bases sitting between them. This CDR3 is built from 18 residues. Germline CDR1 is MDHEN and CDR2 is SYDVKM. Sequenced material: PBMCs. This chain uses TRBV28 with TRBJ1-1; tentatively, D is TRBD1 (6 bases). The source is a human donor in good health. CDR3: CASSHITPMRGGVTEAFF. The CDR3 region has the DNA TGTGCCAGCAGCCATATTACCCCTATGAGGGGGGGTGTCACTGAAGCTTTCTTT.